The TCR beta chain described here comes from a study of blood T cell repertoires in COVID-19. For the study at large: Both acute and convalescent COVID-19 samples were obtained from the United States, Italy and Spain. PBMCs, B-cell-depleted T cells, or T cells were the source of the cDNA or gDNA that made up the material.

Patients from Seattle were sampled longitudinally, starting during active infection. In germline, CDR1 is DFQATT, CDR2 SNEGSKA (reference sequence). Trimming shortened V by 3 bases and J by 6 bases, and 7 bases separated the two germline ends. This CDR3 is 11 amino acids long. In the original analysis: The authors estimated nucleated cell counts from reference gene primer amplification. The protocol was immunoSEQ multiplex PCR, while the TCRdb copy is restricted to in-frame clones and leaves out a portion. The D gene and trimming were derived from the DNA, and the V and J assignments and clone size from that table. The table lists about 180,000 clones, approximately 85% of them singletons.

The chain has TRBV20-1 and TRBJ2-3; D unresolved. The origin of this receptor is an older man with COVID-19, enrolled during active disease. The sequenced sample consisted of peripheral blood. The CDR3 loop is CSARGRDTQYF. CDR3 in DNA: TGCAGTGCTAGGGGCAGGGATACGCAGTATTTT.